The next 25 T cell receptor beta chains were all read from a single sample in a study of high-grade serous ovarian cancer treatment subgroups. TCRdb's copy holds only in-frame clones and misses some; the assay was immunoSEQ multiplex PCR. The profile covers around 3,100 clones, with 80% appearing a single time and approximately 9% taken by the ten largest. Tumor samples were obtained before definitive surgery or chemotherapy. The sample was tumor tissue. The receptors were sampled from a human donor with high-grade serous ovarian cancer.

The chain couples TRBV6-1 to TRBJ2-7; TRBD2 matches 7 bases. Germline trimming cut 8 bases from V and 5 bases from J; bases unmatched to any gene: 9. Germline V lookup: CDR1 MNHNS, CDR2 SASEGT. The CDR3 is made up of 13 amino acids. The CDR3 bases are TGTGCCAGCCGGGAGGAAGGTAGAGACGAGCAGTACTTC. This codes for CASREEGRDEQYF.

The chain is built from TRBV18 and TRBJ2-7; a possible D gene is TRBD2 (6 bases). There are 16 residues in the CDR3. Germline V lookup: CDR1 KGHSH, CDR2 LQKENI. V dropped 3 bases and J dropped 4 bases, with 19 bases sitting between them. The CDR3 is CASSPIGGRSTYEQYF. CDR3 sequence (DNA): TGTGCCAGCTCACCCATCGGGGGACGGAGTACGTACGAGCAGTACTTC.

The chain couples TRBV5-1 to TRBJ2-3; 10 bases line up with TRBD1. The germline V gene has CDR1 SGHRS and CDR2 YFSETQ. V gave up 4 bases and J gave up 4 bases; unmatched junction bases: 15. The CDR3 is made up of 18 amino acids. The CDR3 loop reads CASSPGRRQGAYSDTQYF. CDR3 sequence (DNA): TGCGCCAGCAGCCCCGGACGGAGACAGGGGGCATACTCAGATACGCAGTATTTT.

The chain links TRBV28 to TRBJ2-1; possibly TRBD2 for D (6 bases). The CDR3 is made up of 22 amino acids. Germline loops: CDR1 MDHEN, CDR2 SYDVKM. The V gene lost 5 bases and the J gene lost 0 bases, with 32 bases spanning the gap. CDR3 region: CASSRRMGGGFVSASSYNEQFF. CDR3 nucleotides: TGTGCCAGCAGTCGACGGATGGGTGGGGGGTTTGTCTCGGCTAGCTCCTACAATGAGCAGTTCTTC.

The chain recombines TRBV10-3 with TRBJ2-3; unclear D gene. The CDR3 has 12 residues. The germline V gene encodes CDR1 ENHRY and CDR2 SYGVKD. Trimming left V 10 bases short and J 2 bases short, with 10 bases between. This chain's CDR3 is CATSWATDTQYF. The CDR3 nucleotides read TGTGCCACCTCTTGGGCCACAGATACGCAGTATTTT.

The chain links TRBV7-8 to TRBJ2-7, with TRBD2 matching over 7 bases. Per germline, CDR1 SGHVS and CDR2 FQNEAQ. V shed 4 bases and J 3 bases; nucleotides not matched to a gene: 6. The CDR3 length is 14 residues. The CDR3 spells CASSSPGGLYEQYF. CDR3 DNA: TGTGCCAGCAGCTCTCCGGGAGGCCTCTACGAGCAGTACTTC.

The chain uses TRBV18 and TRBJ1-1, with a possible D match to TRBD1 (6 bases). Per the germline V gene, CDR1 is KGHSH and CDR2 is LQKENI. The ends were cut back, 3 bases at V and 1 base at J, with 6 bases in the middle. There are 13 residues in the CDR3. The CDR3 DNA sequence: TGTGCCAGCTCACCGGGACAGAACACTGAAGCTTTCTTT. This sequence encodes CASSPGQNTEAFF. Filled out from reference TRBV18 and TRBJ1-1, the complete variable domain reads NAGVMQNPRHLVRRRGQEARLRCSPMKGHSHVYWYRQLPEEGLKFMVYLQKENIIDESGMPKERFSAEFPKEGPSILRIQQVVRGDSAAYFCASSPGQNTEAFFGQGTRLTVV.

V usage is TRBV19 and J usage is TRBJ1-2; possible D gene TRBD1, 6 bases. V was clipped by 4 bases and J by 4 bases, with 19 bases between them. The germline CDR1 and CDR2 sequences are LNHDA and SQIVND (reference sequence). The CDR3 is 16 amino acids. The CDR3 reads CASSTSVDSGLYGYTF. CDR3 DNA sequence: TGTGCCAGTAGTACGAGCGTGGACAGCGGGCTCTATGGCTACACCTTC.

This clone appeared a few times. This chain joins TRBV27 and TRBJ1-5; D gene ambiguous. This CDR3 contains 14 residues. The germline V and J ends were trimmed by 3 bases and 2 bases, with 8 bases remaining between them. The germline V gene has CDR1 MNHEY and CDR2 SMNVEV (reference sequence). CDR3 coding DNA: TGTGCCAGCAGTTTCCGGCAGCGCAATCAGCCCCAGCATTTT. This sequence encodes CASSFRQRNQPQHF.

The chain employs TRBV6-1 and TRBJ2-7, with D perhaps TRBD1 (5 bases). Per the germline V gene, CDR1 is MNHNS and CDR2 is SASEGT. Trimming cost V 11 bases and J 1 base, with 12 bases left between them. The CDR3 sequence is 12 residues long. As DNA, the CDR3 is TGTGCCGGGCAGGGTGAGTCCTACGAGCAGTACTTC. It translates to CAGQGESYEQYF.

In DNA form, the CDR3 reads TGTGCCAGCAGTTACTCGAGGGTCAGGGGGGCTGAAGCTTTCTTT. Residues: CASSYSRVRGAEAFF. The gene calls are TRBV6-5 and TRBJ1-1; 7 nucleotides agree with TRBD1. The CDR3 is 15 residues long. With V trimmed by 0 bases and J by 6 bases, 7 bases remained unmatched. The germline CDR1 and CDR2 sequences are MNHEY and SVGAGI.

The J gene is TRBJ1-3, the V gene TRBV6-1; 7 bases are shared with TRBD1. Germline-derived CDR1 and CDR2 are MNHNS and SASEGT. J lost 0 bases, V lost 5 bases, and 4 bases had no gene match. CDR3 length: 15 amino acids. The CDR3 nucleotides are TGTGCCAGCAGTCCGACAGGGCGCTCTGGAAACACCATATATTTT. Translation gives CASSPTGRSGNTIYF.

The V and J genes are TRBV6-4 and TRBJ2-6, with 12 bases that match TRBD1. V was pared by 4 bases and J by 2 bases, with 6 bases of the junction left unmatched. CDR3 length: 18 residues. Per the germline V gene, CDR1 is MRHNA and CDR2 is SNTAGT. Written as DNA, the CDR3 is TGTGCCAGCAGTGCATCGGGACAGGGGGCCGCTGGGGCCAACGTCCTGACTTTC. It codes for CASSASGQGAAGANVLTF.

V gene TRBV7-3 combines with J gene TRBJ2-2; either TRBD1 or TRBD2 may fit D (5 bases each). The length of the CDR3 is 14 residues. The germline V and J ends were trimmed by 5 bases and 1 base, with 8 bases remaining between them. Germline loops: CDR1 SGHTA, CDR2 FQGTGA. CDR3 sequence: CASSQGRNTGELFF. DNA for the CDR3: TGTGCCAGCAGCCAGGGACGGAACACCGGGGAGCTGTTTTTT.

The chain is built from TRBV2 and TRBJ2-3; D call uncertain. V lost 11 bases and J 6 bases, leaving 12 bases between the germline ends. This CDR3 spans 11 amino acids. Germline loops: CDR1 SNHLY, CDR2 FYNNEI. The CDR3 loop reads CAVVGIDTQYF. The CDR3 DNA is TGTGCCGTCGTTGGTATTGATACGCAGTATTTT.

The chain joins TRBV7-9 to TRBJ1-4; no definite D call. This CDR3 contains 15 residues. Germline values: CDR1 SEHNR, CDR2 FQNEAQ (reference sequence). The ends were cut back, 4 bases at V and 0 bases at J, with 9 bases in the middle. The CDR3 bases are TGTGCCAGCAGCTCTCTGCTTGCAACTAATGAAAAACTGTTTTTT. Translation gives CASSSLLATNEKLFF.

The rearrangement links TRBV11-2 to TRBJ1-4; D unresolved. The germline gives CDR1 SGHAT, CDR2 FQNNGV. CDR3 size: 14 residues. V shed 5 bases and J shed 0 bases, with 7 bases lying between them. DNA for the CDR3: TGTGCCAGCAGCCCCGCGGCAACTAATGAAAAACTGTTTTTT. The encoded protein is CASSPAATNEKLFF.

In this sample, this clone turned up a few times. The J gene is TRBJ1-5, the V gene TRBV10-3, with unresolved D. The ends were cut back, 0 bases at V and 4 bases at J, with 10 bases in the middle. This CDR3 has 15 residues. CDR1 and CDR2 (germline): ENHRY, SYGVKD. CDR3 sequence reads: CAISESWLPNQPQHF. The CDR3 DNA follows: TGTGCCATCAGTGAGTCTTGGCTTCCGAATCAGCCCCAGCATTTT.

This sequence joins TRBV19 and TRBJ2-7; tentative D call: TRBD2 (5 bases). Germline V CDR1 and CDR2: LNHDA, SQIVND (reference sequence). The ends were cut back, 3 bases at V and 7 bases at J, with 16 bases in the middle. The CDR3 sequence is 14 residues long. The CDR3 DNA is TGTGCCAGTAGTATCGGGGAGTTGGTAGGAGAGCAGTACTTC. This sequence encodes CASSIGELVGEQYF.

The J gene is TRBJ2-1, the V gene TRBV7-6; D ambiguous. This CDR3 region has 14 residues. The germline V gene encodes CDR1 SGHVS and CDR2 FNYEAQ. V gave up 0 bases and J gave up 4 bases, with 7 bases separating them. The CDR3 bases are TGTGCCAGCAGCTTAGCCCCGGATTACAATGAGCAGTTCTTC. Protein: CASSLAPDYNEQFF.

This clone has a handful of counts. The chain employs TRBV6-5 and TRBJ1-1; D is unclear. The length of the CDR3 is 14 residues. Germline assignment: CDR1 MNHEY and CDR2 SVGAGI. Trimming took off 2 bases at V and 1 base at J, with 8 bases between the two ends. CDR3 in DNA: TGTGCCAGCAGTTACCGAACAGAGAACACTGAAGCTTTCTTT. It specifies CASSYRTENTEAFF.

The chain links TRBV28 to TRBJ2-1; no clear D gene. The germline V gene has CDR1 MDHEN and CDR2 SYDVKM. The length of the CDR3 is 16 residues. Trimming stripped 6 bases from V and 2 bases from J, with 17 bases between. CDR3 protein: CASSRPTKWTYNEQFF. In DNA form, the CDR3 reads TGTGCCAGCAGCCGCCCGACCAAGTGGACCTACAATGAGCAGTTCTTC.

This clone occurred once. The V call is TRBV19, the J call TRBJ1-4, with D tentatively TRBD1 (5 bases). Germline V gene sequence: CDR1 LNHDA, CDR2 SQIVND (reference sequence). This CDR3 spans 14 amino acids. Trimming pared 5 bases from V and 6 bases from J, leaving 13 bases between. CDR3 sequence reads: CASSHPGLDEKLFF. The CDR3 DNA is TGTGCCAGTAGTCACCCGGGACTTGATGAAAAACTGTTTTTT.

The chain carries TRBV7-8 and TRBJ1-1; D unclear. The CDR3 runs 15 residues. Trimming cost V 0 bases and J 7 bases, with 15 bases left between them. Germline V gene data show CDR1 as SGHVS and CDR2 as FQNEAQ. CDR3 DNA: TGTGCCAGCAGCTTAGCAGCTAACAGAGCCTTTGAAGCTTTCTTT. Protein sequence: CASSLAANRAFEAFF.

The rearrangement joins TRBV7-2 to TRBJ1-1, with TRBD1 matching 8 bases. The CDR3 loop spans 15 amino acids. J was trimmed by 4 bases and V by 5 bases; bases with no gene match: 9. CDR1 and CDR2 (germline): SGHTA, FQGNSA. The CDR3 reads CASSTIQGGSTEAFF. CDR3 nucleotides: TGTGCCAGCAGCACAATACAGGGGGGGTCCACTGAAGCTTTCTTT.